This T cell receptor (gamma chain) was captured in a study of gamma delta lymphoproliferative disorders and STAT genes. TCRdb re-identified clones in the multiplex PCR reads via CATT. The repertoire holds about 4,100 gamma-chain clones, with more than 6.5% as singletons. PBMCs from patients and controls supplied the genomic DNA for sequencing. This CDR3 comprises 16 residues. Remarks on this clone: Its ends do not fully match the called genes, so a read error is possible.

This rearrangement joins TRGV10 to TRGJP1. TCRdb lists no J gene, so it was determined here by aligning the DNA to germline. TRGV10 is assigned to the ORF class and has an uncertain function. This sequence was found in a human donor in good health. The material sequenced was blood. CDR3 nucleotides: TGCGCGGGATCACCATGGGCTTATACCACTGGTTGGTTCAAGATATTT. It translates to CAGSPWAYTTGWFKIF.